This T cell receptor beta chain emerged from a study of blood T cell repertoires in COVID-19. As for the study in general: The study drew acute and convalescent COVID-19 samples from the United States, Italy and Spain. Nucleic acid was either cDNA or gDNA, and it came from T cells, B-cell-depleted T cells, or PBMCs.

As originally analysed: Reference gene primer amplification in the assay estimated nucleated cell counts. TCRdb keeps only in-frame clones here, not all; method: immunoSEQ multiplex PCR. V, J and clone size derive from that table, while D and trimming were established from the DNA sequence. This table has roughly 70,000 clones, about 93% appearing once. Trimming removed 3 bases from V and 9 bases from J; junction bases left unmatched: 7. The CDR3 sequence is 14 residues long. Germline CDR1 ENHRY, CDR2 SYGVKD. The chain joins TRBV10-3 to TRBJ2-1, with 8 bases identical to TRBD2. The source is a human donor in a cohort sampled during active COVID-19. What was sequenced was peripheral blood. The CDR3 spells CAISDAGGLFEQFF. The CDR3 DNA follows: TGTGCCATCAGTGATGCGGGGGGCTTATTTGAGCAGTTCTTC.